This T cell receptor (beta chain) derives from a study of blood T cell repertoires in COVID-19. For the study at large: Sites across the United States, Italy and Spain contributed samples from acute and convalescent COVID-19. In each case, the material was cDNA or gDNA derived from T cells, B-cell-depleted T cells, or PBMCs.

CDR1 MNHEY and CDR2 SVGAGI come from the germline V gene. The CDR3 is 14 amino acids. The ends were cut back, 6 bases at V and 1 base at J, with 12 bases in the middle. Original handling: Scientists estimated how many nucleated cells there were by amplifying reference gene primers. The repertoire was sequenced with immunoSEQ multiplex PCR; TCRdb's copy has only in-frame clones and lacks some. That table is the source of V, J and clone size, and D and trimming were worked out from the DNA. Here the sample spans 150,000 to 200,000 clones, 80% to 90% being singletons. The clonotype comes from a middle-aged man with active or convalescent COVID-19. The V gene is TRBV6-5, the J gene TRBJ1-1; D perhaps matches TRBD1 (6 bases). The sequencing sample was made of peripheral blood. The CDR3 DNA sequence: TGTGCCAGCAGCCTCACAGGGCGGAACACTGAAGCTTTCTTT. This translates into CASSLTGRNTEAFF.